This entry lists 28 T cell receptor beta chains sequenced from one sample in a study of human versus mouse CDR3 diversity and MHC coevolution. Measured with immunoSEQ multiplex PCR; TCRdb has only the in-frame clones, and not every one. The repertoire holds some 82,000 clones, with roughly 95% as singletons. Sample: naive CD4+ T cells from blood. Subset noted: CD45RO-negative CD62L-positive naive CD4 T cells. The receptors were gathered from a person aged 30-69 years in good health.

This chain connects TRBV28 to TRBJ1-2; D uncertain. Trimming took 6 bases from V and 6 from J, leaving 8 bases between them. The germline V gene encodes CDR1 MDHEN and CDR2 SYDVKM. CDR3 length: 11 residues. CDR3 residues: CASSREDGYTF. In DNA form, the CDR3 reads TGTGCCAGCAGCCGGGAGGATGGCTACACCTTC.

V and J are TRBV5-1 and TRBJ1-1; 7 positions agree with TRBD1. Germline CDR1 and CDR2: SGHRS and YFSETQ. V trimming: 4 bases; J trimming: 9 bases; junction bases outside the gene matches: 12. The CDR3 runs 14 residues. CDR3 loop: CASSRSDRDGKAFF. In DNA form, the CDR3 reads TGCGCCAGCAGCCGATCCGACAGGGACGGGAAAGCTTTCTTT.

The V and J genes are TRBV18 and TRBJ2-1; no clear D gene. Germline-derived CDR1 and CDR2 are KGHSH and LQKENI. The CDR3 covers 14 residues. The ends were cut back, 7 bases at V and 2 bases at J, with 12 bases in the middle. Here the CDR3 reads CASFPDLAYNEQFF. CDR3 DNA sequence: TGTGCCAGCTTTCCCGACTTGGCCTACAATGAGCAGTTCTTC. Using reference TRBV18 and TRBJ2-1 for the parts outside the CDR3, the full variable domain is NAGVMQNPRHLVRRRGQEARLRCSPMKGHSHVYWYRQLPEEGLKFMVYLQKENIIDESGMPKERFSAEFPKEGPSILRIQQVVRGDSAAYFCASFPDLAYNEQFFGPGTRLTVL.

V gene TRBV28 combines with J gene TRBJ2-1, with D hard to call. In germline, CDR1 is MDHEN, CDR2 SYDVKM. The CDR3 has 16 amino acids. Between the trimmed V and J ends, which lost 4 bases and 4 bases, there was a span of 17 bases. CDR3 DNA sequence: TGTGCCAGCAGTTCCTCCCGAAGCCTCTTATACAATGAGCAGTTCTTC. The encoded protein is CASSSSRSLLYNEQFF.

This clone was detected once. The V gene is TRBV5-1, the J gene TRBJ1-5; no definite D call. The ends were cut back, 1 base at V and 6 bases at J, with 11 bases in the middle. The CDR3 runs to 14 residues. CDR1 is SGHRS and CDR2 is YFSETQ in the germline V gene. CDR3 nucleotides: TGCGCCAGCAGCTTGCAGGCAGGAGGTCAGCCCCAGCATTTT. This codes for CASSLQAGGQPQHF.

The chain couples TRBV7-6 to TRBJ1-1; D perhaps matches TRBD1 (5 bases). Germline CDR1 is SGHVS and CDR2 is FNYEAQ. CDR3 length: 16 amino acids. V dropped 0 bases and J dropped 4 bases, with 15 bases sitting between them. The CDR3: CASSLALEGWSTEAFF. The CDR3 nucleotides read TGTGCCAGCAGCTTAGCGTTGGAGGGGTGGAGCACTGAAGCTTTCTTT. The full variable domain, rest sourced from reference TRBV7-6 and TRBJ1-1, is GAGVSQSPRYKVTKRGQDVALRCDPISGHVSLYWYRQALGQGPEFLTYFNYEAQQDKSGLPNDRFSAERPEGSISTLTIQRTEQRDSAMYRCASSLALEGWSTEAFFGQGTRLTVV.

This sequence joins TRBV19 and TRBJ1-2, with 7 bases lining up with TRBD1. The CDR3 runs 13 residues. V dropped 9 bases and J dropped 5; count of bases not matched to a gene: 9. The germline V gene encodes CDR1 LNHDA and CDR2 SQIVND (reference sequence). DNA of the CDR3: TGTGCCAGCAAACCGGGACAGTTATATGGCTACACCTTC. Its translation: CASKPGQLYGYTF.

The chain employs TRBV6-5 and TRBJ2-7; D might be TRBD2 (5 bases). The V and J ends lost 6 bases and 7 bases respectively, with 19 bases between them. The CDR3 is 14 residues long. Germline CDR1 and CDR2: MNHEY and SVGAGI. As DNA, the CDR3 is TGTGCCAGCAGCTCCGGGTACGACTCGGGGGAGCAGTACTTC. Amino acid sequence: CASSSGYDSGEQYF.

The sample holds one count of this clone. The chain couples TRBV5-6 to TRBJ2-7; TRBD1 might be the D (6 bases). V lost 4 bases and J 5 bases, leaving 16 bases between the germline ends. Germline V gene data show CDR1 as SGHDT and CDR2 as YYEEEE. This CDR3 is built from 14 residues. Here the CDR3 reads CASSKTGVGDEQYF. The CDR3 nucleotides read TGTGCCAGCAGCAAGACAGGAGTCGGGGACGAGCAGTACTTC.

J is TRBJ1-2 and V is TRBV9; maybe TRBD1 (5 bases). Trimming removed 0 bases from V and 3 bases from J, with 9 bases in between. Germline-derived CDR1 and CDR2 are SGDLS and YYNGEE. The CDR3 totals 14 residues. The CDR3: CASSVGSRDYGYTF. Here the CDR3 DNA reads TGTGCCAGCAGCGTAGGATCCAGGGACTATGGCTACACCTTC.

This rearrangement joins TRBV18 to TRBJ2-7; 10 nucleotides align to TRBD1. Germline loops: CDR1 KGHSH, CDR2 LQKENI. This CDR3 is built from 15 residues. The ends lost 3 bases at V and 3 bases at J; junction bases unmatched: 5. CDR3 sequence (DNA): TGTGCCAGCTCACCTATGACAGGGGGCGTCTACGAGCAGTACTTC. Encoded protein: CASSPMTGGVYEQYF.

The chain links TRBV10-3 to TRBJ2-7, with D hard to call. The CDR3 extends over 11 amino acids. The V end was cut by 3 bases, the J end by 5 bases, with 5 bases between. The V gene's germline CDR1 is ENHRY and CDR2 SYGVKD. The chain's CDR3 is CAISDYNEQYF. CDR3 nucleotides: TGTGCCATCAGTGATTATAACGAGCAGTACTTC.

The CDR3 bases are TGTGCCAGCAAGCGGGAGAGCGGGACCGGGGAGCTGTTTTTT. It translates to CASKRESGTGELFF. The V call is TRBV7-2, the J call TRBJ2-2, with 8 nucleotides matching TRBD2. With V trimmed by 7 bases and J by 5 bases, 6 bases remained unmatched. Looked up from germline, CDR1 is SGHTA and CDR2 is FQGNSA. There are 14 residues in the CDR3.

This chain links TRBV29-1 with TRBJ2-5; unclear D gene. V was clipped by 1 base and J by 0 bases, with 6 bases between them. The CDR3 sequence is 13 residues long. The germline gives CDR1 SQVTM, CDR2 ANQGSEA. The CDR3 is CSVEGQYQETQYF. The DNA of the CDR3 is TGCAGCGTTGAAGGGCAGTACCAAGAGACCCAGTACTTC.

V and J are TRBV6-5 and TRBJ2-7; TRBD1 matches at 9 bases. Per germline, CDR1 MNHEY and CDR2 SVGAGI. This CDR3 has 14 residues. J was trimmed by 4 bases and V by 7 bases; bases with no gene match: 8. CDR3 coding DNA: TGTGCCAGCACTGTGACAGGGGGGTCGTACGAGCAGTACTTC. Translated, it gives CASTVTGGSYEQYF.

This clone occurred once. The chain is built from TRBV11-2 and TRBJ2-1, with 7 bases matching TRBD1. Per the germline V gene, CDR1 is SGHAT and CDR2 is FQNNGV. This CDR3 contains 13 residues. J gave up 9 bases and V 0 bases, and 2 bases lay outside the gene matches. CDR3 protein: CASSLEPGGEQFF. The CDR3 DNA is TGTGCCAGCAGCTTAGAGCCAGGGGGTGAGCAGTTCTTC.

The CDR3 is CASSLSGSNTEAFF. The CDR3 nucleotides read TGTGCCAGCAGCTTATCAGGGTCGAACACTGAAGCTTTCTTT. This rearrangement joins TRBV11-3 to TRBJ1-1, with D possibly TRBD1 on 5 matching bases. Trimming cost V 2 bases and J 1 base, with 8 bases left between them. This CDR3 region has 14 residues. Per germline, CDR1 SGHNT and CDR2 YENEEA.

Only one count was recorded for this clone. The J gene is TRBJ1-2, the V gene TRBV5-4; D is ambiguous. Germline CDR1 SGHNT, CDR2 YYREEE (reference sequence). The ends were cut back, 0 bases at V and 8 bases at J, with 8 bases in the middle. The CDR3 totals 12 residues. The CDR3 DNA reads TGTGCCAGCAGCTTGGAGGAGAAGGGCTACACCTTC. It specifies CASSLEEKGYTF.

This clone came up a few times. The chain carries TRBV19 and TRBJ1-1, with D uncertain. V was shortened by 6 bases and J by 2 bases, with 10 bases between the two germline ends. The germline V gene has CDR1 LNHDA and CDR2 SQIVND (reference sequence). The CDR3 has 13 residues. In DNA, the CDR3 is TGTGCCAGTAGGAGAGAAATTAACACTGAAGCTTTCTTT. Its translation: CASRREINTEAFF.

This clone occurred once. The CDR3 is CASSEGLQKDEQFF. The CDR3 DNA reads TGTGCCAGCAGTGAAGGACTCCAAAAGGATGAGCAGTTCTTC. This chain connects TRBV6-1 to TRBJ2-1; no clear D. This CDR3 region has 14 residues. CDR1 and CDR2 (germline): MNHNS, SASEGT. The ends were cut back, 1 base at V and 8 bases at J, with 12 bases in the middle.

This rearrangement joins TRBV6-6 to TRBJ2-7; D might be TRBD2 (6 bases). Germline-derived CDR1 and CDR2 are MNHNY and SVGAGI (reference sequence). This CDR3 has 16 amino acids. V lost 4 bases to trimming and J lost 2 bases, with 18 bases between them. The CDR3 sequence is CASSSSLSGETYEQYF. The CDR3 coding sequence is TGTGCCAGCAGTTCCTCGCTATCGGGGGAAACCTACGAGCAGTACTTC.

DNA for the CDR3: TGTGCCTGGAACATTCGGGGGGGATTTCCCCACGAGCAGTACTTC. Its protein product is CAWNIRGGFPHEQYF. This chain uses TRBV30 with TRBJ2-7, with 8 bases matching TRBD2. The ends lost 4 bases at V and 5 bases at J; junction bases unmatched: 13. This CDR3 contains 15 residues. Germline values: CDR1 GTSNPN, CDR2 SVGIG (reference sequence).

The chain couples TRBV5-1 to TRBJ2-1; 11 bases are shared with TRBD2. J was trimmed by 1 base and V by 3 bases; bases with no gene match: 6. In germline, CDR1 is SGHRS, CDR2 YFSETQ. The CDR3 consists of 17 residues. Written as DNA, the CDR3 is TGCGCCAGCAGCTGGGGACTAGCGGCTTTTTCCTACAATGAGCAGTTCTTC. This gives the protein CASSWGLAAFSYNEQFF.

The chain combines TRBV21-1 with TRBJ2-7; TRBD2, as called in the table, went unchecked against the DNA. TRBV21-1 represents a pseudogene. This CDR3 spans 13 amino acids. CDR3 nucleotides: TGTGCCAGCACGGGGAGCCTTGGGTACGAGCAGTACTTC. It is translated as CASTGSLGYEQYF.

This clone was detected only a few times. In nucleotides, the CDR3 is TGTGCCAGTAGAAGACAGGGGTTCGTCGGAAACACCATATATTTT. Protein: CASRRQGFVGNTIYF. This chain uses TRBV19 with TRBJ1-3, with TRBD1 matching over 8 bases. Germline CDR1 reads LNHDA; CDR2 reads SQIVND (reference sequence). Trimming at V came to 6 bases and at J to 4 bases, leaving 8 bases not matched to a gene. The CDR3 loop spans 15 amino acids.

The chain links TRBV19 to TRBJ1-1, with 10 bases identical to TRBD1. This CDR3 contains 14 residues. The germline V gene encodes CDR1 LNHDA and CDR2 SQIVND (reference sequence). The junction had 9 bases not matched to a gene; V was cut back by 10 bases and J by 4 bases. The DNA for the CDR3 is TGTGCCACCCGACCGGGACAGGGGACCACTGAAGCTTTCTTT. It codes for CATRPGQGTTEAFF.

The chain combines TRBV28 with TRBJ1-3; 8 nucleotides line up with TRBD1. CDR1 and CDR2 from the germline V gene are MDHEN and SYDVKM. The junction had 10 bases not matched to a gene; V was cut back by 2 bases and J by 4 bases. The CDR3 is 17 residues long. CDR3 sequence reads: CASSLPNPTGGGNTIYF. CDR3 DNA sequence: TGTGCCAGCAGTTTACCGAACCCTACAGGGGGAGGAAACACCATATATTTT. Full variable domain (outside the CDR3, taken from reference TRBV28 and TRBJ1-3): DVKVTQSSRYLVKRTGEKVFLECVQDMDHENMFWYRQDPGLGLRLIYFSYDVKMKEKGDIPEGYSVSREKKERFSLILESASTNQTSMYLCASSLPNPTGGGNTIYFGEGSWLTVV.

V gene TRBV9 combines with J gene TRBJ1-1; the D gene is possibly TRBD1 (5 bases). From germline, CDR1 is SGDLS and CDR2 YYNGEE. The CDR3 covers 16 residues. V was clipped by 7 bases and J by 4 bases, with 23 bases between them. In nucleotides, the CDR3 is TGTGCCAGCGGCGCAGCCCTCAGGGCTCGTGGCACTGAAGCTTTCTTT. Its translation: CASGAALRARGTEAFF.